A selection of T cell receptor beta chains follows, all from one sample in a study of early T cells in non-severe SARS-CoV-2 infection. Each CDR3 protein is one row after TCRdb ran MiXCR on the 5' RACE reads. The sample has around 98,000 distinct CDR3 sequences, approximately 11% seen once; the top ten hold around 5%. Sequencing was carried out using whole blood. The receptor source for this set is an adult who was a healthcare worker with PCR-confirmed SARS-CoV-2 infection or an uninfected control (not recorded which). Each CDR3 is given with its conserved first and last residue. Each record gives: V gene, J gene, clone size, D gene, CDR3 protein, CDR3 DNA. D genes are given only for firm matches. Size tells how often a clone was seen (once, few, many) or the class of an expanded clone, and some rows leave it out.

>TRBV10-3|TRBJ2-3|many|-
CAISEKSRRDTQYF
TGTGCCATCAGTGAGAAGTCCCGGCGGGATACGCAGTATTTT
>TRBV7-9|TRBJ2-7|-|-
CASSFSAGIYEQYF
TGTGCCAGCAGCTTCTCGGCAGGCATCTACGAGCAGTACTTC
>TRBV2|TRBJ1-5|few|TRBD1
CASSEGTGLQPQHF
TGTGCCAGCAGTGAAGGGACAGGGCTTCAGCCCCAGCATTTT
>TRBV2|TRBJ2-7|few|TRBD2
CASSQTSGGIYEQYF
TGTGCCAGCAGTCAGACTAGCGGGGGTATCTACGAGCAGTACTTC
>TRBV9|TRBJ2-2|-|-
CASSVGGGTGELFF
TGTGCCAGCAGCGTAGGAGGGGGGACCGGGGAGCTGTTTTTT
>TRBV5-1|TRBJ2-7|-|-
CASSLFQNEQYF
TGCGCCAGCAGCTTGTTTCAAAACGAGCAGTACTTC
>TRBV6-2/TRBV6-3|TRBJ2-3|-|-
CASSYGSRYRTQYF
TGTGCCAGCAGTTACGGCTCACGATACAGGACGCAGTATTTT
>TRBV20-1|TRBJ1-6|many|TRBD1
CSAGRQGQNSPLHF
TGCAGTGCTGGACGACAGGGTCAGAATTCACCCCTCCACTTT
>TRBV29-1|TRBJ1-2|few|TRBD1
CSVRTGAVGGGYTF
TGCAGCGTTCGGACAGGGGCGGTCGGAGGTGGCTACACCTTC
>TRBV12-3/TRBV12-4|TRBJ2-7|many|TRBD1
CASSRRGQGSYEQYF
TGTGCCAGCTCCAGACGGGGACAGGGGTCCTACGAGCAGTACTTC
>TRBV7-9|TRBJ2-7|many|-
CASSSLDRTSDYEQYF
TGTGCCAGCAGCTCCCTTGACCGTACCAGCGACTACGAGCAGTACTTC
>TRBV4-1|TRBJ2-4|many|TRBD2
CASSQEGQGMGLAGVAKNIQYF
TGCGCCAGCAGCCAAGAAGGCCAGGGGATGGGACTAGCGGGGGTAGCCAAAAACATTCAGTACTTC
>TRBV7-2|TRBJ1-1|few|TRBD1
CASSLAGTGRAEAFF
TGTGCCAGCAGCTTAGCAGGGACAGGTCGCGCTGAAGCTTTCTTT
>TRBV5-1|TRBJ2-1|few|TRBD2
CASSLMLGGGASYNEQFF
TGCGCCAGCAGCCTCATGCTGGGCGGGGGGGCCTCATACAATGAGCAGTTCTTC
>TRBV6-1|TRBJ2-3|-|-
CASTSRVNTDTQYF
TGTGCCAGCACCTCTCGGGTAAACACAGATACGCAGTATTTT
>TRBV6-6|TRBJ1-1|many|-
CASTRDGYTEAFF
TGTGCCAGCACCAGGGACGGATACACTGAAGCTTTCTTT
>TRBV5-1|TRBJ2-1|many|-
CASSLGNKAYNEQFF
TGCGCCAGCAGCTTGGGCAATAAGGCATACAATGAGCAGTTCTTC
>TRBV24-1|TRBJ1-2|few|-
CATSDPNRVLGYTF
TGTGCCACCAGTGACCCCAACAGGGTTCTCGGCTACACCTTC
>TRBV6-6|TRBJ1-4|few|-
CASSYSRQATLF
TGTGCCAGCAGTTACTCGAGACAGGCCACGCTTTTT
>TRBV18|TRBJ2-3|many|TRBD1
CASSPLWTGSTDTQYF
TGTGCCAGCTCACCGCTATGGACAGGGAGCACAGATACGCAGTATTTT
>TRBV27|TRBJ1-2|-|-
CASSPLGTALYNGYTF
TGTGCCAGCAGCCCCCTGGGGACGGCTCTCTACAATGGCTACACCTTC
>TRBV2|TRBJ2-4|few|TRBD1
CASTGDRGGIQYF
TGTGCCAGCACCGGGGACAGGGGAGGCATTCAGTACTTC
>TRBV18|TRBJ2-3|-|TRBD1
CASSQSPTGDTQYF
TGTGCCAGCTCACAATCCCCGACAGGGGATACGCAGTATTTT
>TRBV29-1|TRBJ2-3|many|-
CSVDESISSTDTQYF
TGCAGCGTTGATGAGAGCATTTCTAGCACAGATACGCAGTATTTT
>TRBV7-6|TRBJ2-2|many|TRBD1
CATRTGTELFF
TGTGCCACCCGGACAGGGACGGAGCTGTTTTTT
>TRBV29-1|TRBJ1-1|many|TRBD1
CSAYEHRGQNTEAFF
TGCAGCGCCTACGAGCACAGGGGCCAGAACACTGAAGCTTTCTTT
>TRBV3-1|TRBJ2-2|few|TRBD2
CASSQVGRGLATGELFF
TGTGCCAGCAGCCAAGTAGGTCGCGGACTAGCCACCGGGGAGCTGTTTTTT
>TRBV6-5|TRBJ2-7|few|TRBD1
CASRPGQGEEQYF
TGTGCCAGCAGACCCGGACAGGGGGAAGAGCAGTACTTC
>TRBV7-2|TRBJ1-1|many|-
CASSLTGTEAFF
TGTGCCAGCAGCTTAACAGGGACTGAAGCTTTCTTT
>TRBV4-1|TRBJ1-4|few|-
CASSQTGPNEKLFF
TGCGCCAGCAGCCAGACAGGCCCTAATGAAAAACTGTTTTTT
>TRBV7-2|TRBJ2-7|-|TRBD2
CASRGLAVEQYF
TGTGCCAGCAGGGGACTAGCGGTCGAGCAGTACTTC
>TRBV3-1|TRBJ2-7|-|-
CASSQDVRTRYEQYF
TGTGCCAGCAGCCAAGATGTTAGGACACGCTACGAGCAGTACTTC
>TRBV30|TRBJ1-1|-|-
CAWSVGTEAFF
TGTGCCTGGAGTGTGGGCACTGAAGCTTTCTTT